This entry concerns a single T cell receptor (beta chain). Its antigen is undetermined. The record originates from a study of PD-1 blockade in classical Hodgkin lymphoma. As for the study in general: Every 2 weeks, patients got 3 mg/kg intravenous nivolumab. Study findings and constraints: Patients who responded completely had about the same baseline diversity as newly diagnosed patients. Whatever underlies the repertoire differences (possibly disease activity or prior therapy) remains undefined. Reports indicated that newly diagnosed patients had lower baseline TCR diversity than healthy donors did.

Trimming shortened V by 4 bases and J by 9 bases, and 13 bases separated the two germline ends. CDR1 is LNHDA, CDR2 SQIVND, per germline (reference sequence). This CDR3 is built from 13 residues. Each and every patient relapsed after autologous stem cell transplantation, and patients got differing brentuximab vedotin exposure. Investigators isolated CD4+ T cells from thawed PBMCs through magnetic negative selection. TCRdb's copy holds only in-frame clones and misses some; the assay was immunoSEQ multiplex PCR. This table has 25,000 to 30,000 clones, over 60% appearing once. The clonotype comes from a human donor with classical Hodgkin lymphoma. The starting material was CD4+ T cells from blood, obtained at baseline. The rearrangement joins TRBV19 to TRBJ1-5, with D unclear. CDR3 sequence: CASSNTRSSPQHF. CDR3 nucleotides: TGTGCCAGTAGTAACACAAGATCGTCGCCCCAGCATTTT.